Described below is a single TCR beta chain sequence and its context. Germline loops: CDR1 SQVTM, CDR2 ANQGSEA. This CDR3 is 12 amino acids long. The germline V and J ends were trimmed by 7 bases and 3 bases, with 13 bases remaining between them. When the RNA was reverse transcribed, random hexamers were used with an input of roughly 0.5 to 1 ug. In TCRdb, the immunoSEQ multiplex PCR reads were re-called with MiXCR into one record per CDR3 protein. The repertoire holds roughly 150,000 distinct CDR3 sequences, with 95% as singletons. This sample is drawn from a study of CD8 T cells in Susac syndrome. The sequence was obtained from a human donor with multiple sclerosis. Sample: CD8+ T cells from PBMCs. V is TRBV29-1 and J is TRBJ2-7; TRBD1 is a possible D gene (6 bases). The CDR3 loop reads CSAKGEGYEQYF. Here the CDR3 DNA reads TGCAGCGCTAAGGGGGAAGGCTACGAGCAGTACTTC.